This T cell receptor (beta chain) is from a study of blood T cell repertoires in COVID-19. Overall study: The analysed material was cDNA or gDNA that came from T cells, B-cell-depleted T cells, or PBMCs.

Germline CDR1 is MDHEN and CDR2 is SYDVKM. V lost 10 bases and J lost 3, with 19 bases in between. This CDR3 contains 15 residues. There are a few counts of this clone. Per the original data handling: From reference gene primer amplification, estimates of nucleated cell counts were derived. Assay: immunoSEQ multiplex PCR; the TCRdb copy retains only in-frame clones and omits some. That table is the source of V, J and clone size, and D and trimming were worked out from the DNA. The sample lists about 210,000 clones, approximately 85% occurring once. The sequencing input was peripheral blood. This sequence joins TRBV28 and TRBJ1-5; the D gene is possibly TRBD1 (5 bases). The receptor was derived from a woman between 45 and 65 years old with active or convalescent COVID-19. For the CDR3, the DNA is TGTGCCACCAGAAACCGGGACTCCAACAATCAGCCCCAGCATTTT. Translating it yields CATRNRDSNNQPQHF.